These 31 T cell receptor beta chains originate from one sample sequenced in a study of neurological immune-mediated disorders. TCRdb recomputed calls from the 5' RACE reads with MiXCR, one row per CDR3 protein. The sample includes about 62,000 distinct CDR3 sequences, roughly 3.5% of them seen just once. The source material was PBMCs. The source is a woman between 50 and 59 years old with multiple sclerosis.

This clonotype was seen ten or more times. V is TRBV7-9 and J is TRBJ1-1; D is undetermined. The CDR3 runs to 16 residues. Germline V gene data show CDR1 as SEHNR and CDR2 as FQNEAQ (reference sequence). The V gene lost 2 bases and the J gene lost 1 base, with 14 bases spanning the gap. CDR3 protein: CASSLIGILTNTEAFF. CDR3 in DNA: TGTGCCAGCAGCTTAATAGGGATACTTACGAACACTGAAGCTTTCTTT.

This clonotype showed up many times. The rearrangement joins TRBV29-1 to TRBJ2-1; 7 nucleotides match TRBD2. The CDR3 has 13 residues. CDR1 SQVTM and CDR2 ANQGSEA come from the germline V gene. V lost 7 bases, J lost 5 bases, and 8 bases stayed unmatched. CDR3 residues: CSGGGYVHNEQFF. Here the CDR3 DNA reads TGCAGCGGGGGGGGGTACGTCCACAATGAGCAGTTCTTC.

In its sample, this clonotype was seen once. Possible read error: a much larger clone is one base away. This chain links TRBV5-1 with TRBJ2-5; D not certain. The CDR3 extends over 11 amino acids. Germline CDR1 SGHRS, CDR2 YFSETQ. With 2 bases removed from V and 6 bases from J, the gap between germline ends came to 5 bases. CDR3 coding DNA: TGCGCCAGCAGCTTCTCGCAGACCCAGTACTTC. Translation gives CASSFSQTQYF.

In its sample, this clonotype was seen many times. The rearrangement joins TRBV20-1 to TRBJ1-1, with TRBD1 identical over 7 bases. V gave up 6 bases and J gave up 0 bases; unmatched junction bases: 4. Germline V gene lookup returns CDR1 DFQATT and CDR2 SNEGSKA (reference sequence). The CDR3 is made up of 13 amino acids. CDR3 bases: TGCAGTGCCCCGGGACAGATGAACACTGAAGCTTTCTTT. Translated: CSAPGQMNTEAFF.

This clonotype was detected a few times. The rearrangement links TRBV28 to TRBJ1-6, with TRBD1 matching 7 bases. Germline trimming cut 10 bases from V and 9 bases from J; bases unmatched to any gene: 12. This CDR3 contains 14 residues. Germline CDR1 is MDHEN and CDR2 is SYDVKM. DNA for the CDR3: TGTGCCACCTCTCCAGGGGGTCCCTCTTCACCCCTCCACTTT. Residues: CATSPGGPSSPLHF.

The sample holds many counts of this clonotype. The chain uses TRBV5-1 and TRBJ2-2; D is ambiguous. CDR3 length equals 16 residues. Deletions cut 0 bases from V and 0 bases from J, with 9 bases between. The germline V gene encodes CDR1 SGHRS and CDR2 YFSETQ. CDR3 sequence reads: CASSLVVGTNTGELFF. The CDR3 nucleotides are TGCGCCAGCAGCTTGGTAGTGGGGACGAACACCGGGGAGCTGTTTTTT.

In its sample, this clonotype was seen many times. The chain joins TRBV12-3 or TRBV12-4 to TRBJ2-7, with 11 bases identical to TRBD2. This CDR3 spans 16 amino acids. The V and J ends lost 5 bases and 3 bases, in that order; junction bases with no gene match: 9. The DNA of the CDR3 is TGTGCCAGCAGTACATCCGGGACTAGCGGCAACTACGAGCAGTACTTC. It encodes CASSTSGTSGNYEQYF.

This clonotype was counted many times. The J gene is TRBJ2-7, the V gene TRBV20-1; TRBD1 matches 9 bases. There are 16 residues in the CDR3. With 3 bases clipped from V and 4 bases from J, the junction kept 13 bases outside the gene matches. Germline CDR1 reads DFQATT; CDR2 reads SNEGSKA (reference sequence). CDR3 bases: TGCAGTGCTAGTCCCCTGGCGGGACAGGGAGCGTACGAGCAGTACTTC. It encodes CSASPLAGQGAYEQYF.

This clonotype was found many times. The genes are TRBV28 and TRBJ2-2, with D uncertain. This CDR3 has 14 amino acids. V was pared by 1 base and J by 2 bases, with 5 bases between. Germline V lookup: CDR1 MDHEN, CDR2 SYDVKM. The CDR3 spells CASSLFPNTGELFF. The CDR3 DNA is TGTGCCAGCAGTTTATTTCCTAACACCGGGGAGCTGTTTTTT.

This clonotype was counted ten times or more. J is TRBJ2-1 and V is TRBV5-1, with D perhaps being TRBD1 or TRBD2 (5 bases each). The CDR3 consists of 18 residues. Trimming took 5 bases from V and 1 from J, leaving 22 bases between them. Germline V CDR1 and CDR2: SGHRS, YFSETQ. The CDR3 DNA follows: TGCGCCAGCAGTCAAACAGGAATCACCTCGGGGTCCTACAATGAGCAGTTCTTC. As protein: CASSQTGITSGSYNEQFF.

This clonotype has ten or more counts. The rearrangement uses TRBV7-2 and TRBJ2-7, with unresolved D. This CDR3 spans 15 amino acids. The germline V gene has CDR1 SGHTA and CDR2 FQGNSA. V was cut by 1 base and J by 3 bases, with 13 bases left in between. The CDR3 nucleotides read TGTGCCAGCAGCTTAGACGATTTTAGTTACTACGAGCAGTACTTC. It yields the protein CASSLDDFSYYEQYF.

This chain joins TRBV20-1 and TRBJ2-7; no reliable D call. The CDR3 runs to 12 residues. The germline V and J ends were trimmed by 3 bases and 5 bases, with 11 bases remaining between them. Germline CDR1 reads DFQATT; CDR2 reads SNEGSKA (reference sequence). The CDR3 sequence is CSASVQYDEQYF. CDR3 DNA sequence: TGCAGTGCTAGCGTACAGTACGACGAGCAGTACTTC.

In its sample, this clonotype was seen many times. The rearrangement joins TRBV2 to TRBJ1-3; unclear D gene. The CDR3 contains 15 residues. Germline CDR1 reads SNHLY; CDR2 reads FYNNEI. Trimming took 3 bases from V and 1 from J, leaving 10 bases between them. CDR3 bases: TGTGCCAGCAGTGAGGACGATTGGTCTGGAAACACCATATATTTT. Residues: CASSEDDWSGNTIYF. Full variable domain (rest looked up from reference TRBV2 and TRBJ1-3): EPEVTQTPSHQVTQMGQEVILRCVPISNHLYFYWYRQILGQKVEFLVSFYNNEISEKSEIFDDQFSVERPDGSNFTLKIRSTKLEDSAMYFCASSEDDWSGNTIYFGEGSWLTVV.

In its sample, this clonotype was seen many times. The chain uses TRBV5-1 and TRBJ2-7; 12 nucleotides align to TRBD2. CDR3 length: 17 amino acids. Germline values: CDR1 SGHRS, CDR2 YFSETQ. V lost 0 bases and J lost 5; bases outside the gene matches: 9. The CDR3 protein is CASSLGLAGDRDHEQYF. CDR3 in DNA: TGCGCCAGCAGCTTGGGACTAGCGGGAGACCGGGACCACGAGCAGTACTTC.

This clonotype was detected ten times or more. This chain joins TRBV10-2 and TRBJ1-5, with TRBD1 identical over 9 bases. The V segment lost 4 bases and the J segment 7 bases; nucleotides outside the gene matches: 5. Germline-derived CDR1 and CDR2 are WSHSY and SAAADI. This CDR3 comprises 14 residues. CDR3 loop: CASSVGQGLQPQHF. The CDR3 region has the DNA TGCGCCAGCAGTGTGGGACAGGGCCTCCAGCCCCAGCATTTT.

In this sample, this clonotype turned up many times. The chain is built from TRBV27 and TRBJ2-7, with 7 positions matching TRBD2. Unmatched junction bases numbered 11, after V lost 6 bases and J lost 0 bases. Germline values: CDR1 MNHEY, CDR2 SMNVEV (reference sequence). The CDR3 has 16 amino acids. CDR3 protein: CASSSSQSGISYEQYF. DNA for the CDR3: TGTGCCAGCAGCTCTTCCCAGAGCGGGATCTCCTACGAGCAGTACTTC.

Ten or more counts support this clonotype. The chain combines TRBV9 with TRBJ2-2, with 10 bases lining up with TRBD2. The CDR3 is 15 amino acids. The ends lost 0 bases at V and 5 bases at J; junction bases unmatched: 1. Germline V gives CDR1 SGDLS, CDR2 YYNGEE. CDR3 protein: CASSVAGLATGELFF. In DNA form, the CDR3 reads TGTGCCAGCAGCGTAGCGGGACTAGCGACCGGGGAGCTGTTTTTT.

In its sample, this clonotype was seen many times. V and J are TRBV5-6 and TRBJ2-2; D gene ambiguous. The V end was cut by 5 bases, the J end by 0 bases, with 11 bases between. CDR1 SGHDT and CDR2 YYEEEE come from the germline V gene. This CDR3 region has 15 residues. CDR3 DNA: TGTGCCAGCAGTAGCCTGACAACGAACACCGGGGAGCTGTTTTTT. The encoded protein is CASSSLTTNTGELFF.

This clonotype was seen ten or more times. The V gene is TRBV5-5, the J gene TRBJ2-7, with 12 positions matching TRBD2. The V gene's germline CDR1 is SGHKS and CDR2 YYEKEE (reference sequence). V lost 4 bases, J lost 3 bases, and 11 bases stayed unmatched. This CDR3 region has 17 residues. The CDR3 sequence: CASSQGLAGSRHYEQYF. The CDR3 bases are TGTGCCAGCAGCCAGGGACTAGCGGGCTCCCGGCACTACGAGCAGTACTTC.

V gene TRBV12-3 or TRBV12-4 combines with J gene TRBJ2-2, with D unresolved. Trimming stripped 3 bases from V and 0 bases from J, with 8 bases between. The CDR3 runs to 15 residues. CDR3 coding DNA: TGTGCCAGCAGTTTGGCCCCGACGAACACCGGGGAGCTGTTTTTT. This encodes CASSLAPTNTGELFF.

Notes on this clonotype: At one boundary the junction diverges from the germline segment, which might be a read error. V usage is TRBV5-1 and J usage is TRBJ1-6, with 7 bases fitting TRBD1. CDR1 and CDR2 (germline): SGHRS, YFSETQ. This CDR3 contains 14 residues. The CDR3 nucleotides read TGCGCCAGCAGCGATCGACAGGGTGGATCACCCCTCAACTTT. Translating gives CASSDRQGGSPLNF.

J is TRBJ1-1 and V is TRBV19; 7 bases fit TRBD1. The CDR3 consists of 14 residues. Trimming cost V 2 bases and J 2 bases; bases outside gene matches: 2. Germline V CDR1 and CDR2: LNHDA, SQIVND (reference sequence). The CDR3 sequence is CASSIPGGNTEAFF. The CDR3, as DNA: TGTGCCAGTAGTATACCAGGGGGTAACACTGAAGCTTTCTTT.

In this sample, this clonotype turned up many times. The chain joins TRBV3-1 to TRBJ2-7; no clear D. Germline-derived CDR1 and CDR2 are LGHDT and YNNKEL (reference sequence). The CDR3 covers 18 residues. Trimming took 0 bases from V and 3 from J, leaving 21 bases between them. CDR3 nucleotides: TGTGCCAGCAGCCAAGACGCTAAGTTTCCGGGCCGGATCTACGAGCAGTACTTC. Protein: CASSQDAKFPGRIYEQYF.

Ten or more counts support this clonotype. The chain is built from TRBV7-3 and TRBJ1-1; tentatively, D is TRBD1 (5 bases). Trimming removed 5 bases from V and 10 bases from J, with 17 bases in between. This CDR3 is 13 amino acids long. Germline CDR1 and CDR2: SGHTA and FQGTGA. The CDR3, as DNA: TGTGCCAGCAGCCCTATTACGGGGCAAGCAGCTTTCTTT. Its protein is CASSPITGQAAFF.

V usage is TRBV9 and J usage is TRBJ2-1, with 8 bases aligning to TRBD2. Trimming took 5 bases from V and 3 from J; bases not matched to a gene: 7. Germline V gene sequence: CDR1 SGDLS, CDR2 YYNGEE. There are 15 residues in the CDR3. CDR3 bases: TGTGCCAGCAGTGCCGGGACTAGAGGCTACAATGAGCAGTTCTTC. It yields the protein CASSAGTRGYNEQFF. The full variable domain, with the rest looked up from reference TRBV9 and TRBJ2-1, is DSGVTQTPKHLITATGQRVTLRCSPRSGDLSVYWYQQSLDQGLQFLIQYYNGEERAKGNILERFSAQQFPDLHSELNLSSLELGDSALYFCASSAGTRGYNEQFFGPGTRLTVL.

Ten or more counts support this clonotype. The chain uses TRBV10-3 and TRBJ2-3; the D is unclear. CDR1 is ENHRY and CDR2 is SYGVKD in the germline V gene. Trimming removed 1 base at V and 0 bases at J, with 8 bases between. This CDR3 has 15 residues. DNA for the CDR3: TGTGCCATCAGTGAGTGGATGTCTAGCACAGATACGCAGTATTTT. Its translation: CAISEWMSSTDTQYF.

This clonotype was observed many times. The rearrangement uses TRBV12-3 or TRBV12-4 and TRBJ2-7; D gene uncertain. V lost 5 bases to trimming and J lost 7 bases, with 12 bases between them. CDR3 size: 12 residues. The CDR3 region is CASSLNYGEQYF. CDR3 nucleotide sequence: TGTGCCAGCAGTCTCAATTATGGGGAGCAGTACTTC.

This clonotype was counted many times. The chain combines TRBV20-1 with TRBJ1-3, with unresolved D. CDR3 length equals 12 residues. Per the germline V gene, CDR1 is DFQATT and CDR2 is SNEGSKA (reference sequence). Trimming left V 4 bases short and J 0 bases short, with 4 bases between. This CDR3 is CSAKFSGNTIYF. In DNA, the CDR3 is TGCAGTGCTAAATTCTCTGGAAACACCATATATTTT.

This clonotype was seen repeatedly, ten times or more. This rearrangement joins TRBV5-1 to TRBJ2-5; a possible D gene is TRBD1 (5 bases). V was cut by 2 bases and J by 2 bases, with 10 bases left in between. The CDR3 consists of 14 residues. Germline-derived CDR1 and CDR2 are SGHRS and YFSETQ. CDR3 protein: CASSFAGRQETQYF. CDR3 nucleotides: TGCGCCAGCAGCTTTGCAGGGCGGCAAGAGACCCAGTACTTC.

In its sample, this clonotype was seen many times. The CDR3 here is CASSLSGQVNYEQYF. The CDR3 DNA reads TGCGCCAGCAGCTTATCGGGACAGGTGAACTACGAGCAGTACTTC. J is TRBJ2-7 and V is TRBV5-1, with 8 positions matching TRBD1. V lost 2 bases and J lost 3; bases outside the gene matches: 7. Germline CDR1 SGHRS, CDR2 YFSETQ. This CDR3 has 15 amino acids.

Many counts were recorded for this clonotype. The chain has TRBV5-1 and TRBJ1-1; D possibly corresponds to TRBD1 (5 bases). The CDR3 spans 15 residues. CDR1 is SGHRS, CDR2 YFSETQ, per germline. The germline V and J ends were trimmed by 0 bases and 4 bases, with 13 bases remaining between them. CDR3 in amino acids: CASSLEGPGGTEAFF. Written as DNA, the CDR3 is TGCGCCAGCAGCTTGGAAGGTCCGGGGGGCACTGAAGCTTTCTTT.